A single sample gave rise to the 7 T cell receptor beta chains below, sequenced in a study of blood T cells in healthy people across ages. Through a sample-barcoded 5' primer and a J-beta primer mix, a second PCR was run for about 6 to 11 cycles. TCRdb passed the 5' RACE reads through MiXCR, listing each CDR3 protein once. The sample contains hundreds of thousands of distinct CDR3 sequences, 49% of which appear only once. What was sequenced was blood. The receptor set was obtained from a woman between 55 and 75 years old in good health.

The CDR3: CATQQGSYEQYF. DNA for the CDR3: TGTGCCACCCAGCAAGGATCCTACGAGCAGTACTTC. The chain links TRBV6-6 to TRBJ2-7; D gene unclear. The V and J ends lost 10 bases and 1 base respectively, with 11 bases between them. Germline V gene lookup returns CDR1 MNHNY and CDR2 SVGAGI (reference sequence). The CDR3 sequence is 12 residues long.

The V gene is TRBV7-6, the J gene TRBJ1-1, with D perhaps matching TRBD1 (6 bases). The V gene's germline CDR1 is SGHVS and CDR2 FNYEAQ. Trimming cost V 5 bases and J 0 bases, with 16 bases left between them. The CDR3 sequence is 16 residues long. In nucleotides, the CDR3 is TGTGCCAGCAGCCACCGGGACAAAGGTTTGAACACTGAAGCTTTCTTT. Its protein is CASSHRDKGLNTEAFF.

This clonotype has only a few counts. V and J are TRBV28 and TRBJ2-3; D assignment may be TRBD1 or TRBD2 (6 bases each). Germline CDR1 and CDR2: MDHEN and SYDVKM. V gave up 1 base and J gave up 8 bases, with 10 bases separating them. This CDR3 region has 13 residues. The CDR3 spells CASSLLQGGTQYF. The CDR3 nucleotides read TGTGCCAGCAGTTTATTACAGGGAGGTACGCAGTATTTT.

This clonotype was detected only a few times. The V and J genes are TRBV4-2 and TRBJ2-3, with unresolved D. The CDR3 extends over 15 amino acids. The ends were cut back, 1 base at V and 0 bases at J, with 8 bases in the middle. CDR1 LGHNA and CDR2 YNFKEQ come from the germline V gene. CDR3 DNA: TGTGCCAGCAGCCAAGCCCCGGCTAGCACAGATACGCAGTATTTT. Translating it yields CASSQAPASTDTQYF.

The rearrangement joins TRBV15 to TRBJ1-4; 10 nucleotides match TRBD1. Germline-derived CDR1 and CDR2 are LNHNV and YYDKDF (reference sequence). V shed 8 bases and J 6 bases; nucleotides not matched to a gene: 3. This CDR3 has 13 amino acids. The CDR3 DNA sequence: TGTGCCACCGGGGACAGGGGATATGAAAAACTGTTTTTT. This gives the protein CATGDRGYEKLFF.

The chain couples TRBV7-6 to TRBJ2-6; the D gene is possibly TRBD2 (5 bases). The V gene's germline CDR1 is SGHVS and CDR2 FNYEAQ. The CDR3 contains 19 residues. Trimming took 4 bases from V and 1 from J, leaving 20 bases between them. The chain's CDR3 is CASSSPYRGKRSGANVLTF. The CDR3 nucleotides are TGTGCCAGCAGCTCCCCTTACCGGGGAAAAAGATCTGGGGCCAACGTCCTGACTTTC.

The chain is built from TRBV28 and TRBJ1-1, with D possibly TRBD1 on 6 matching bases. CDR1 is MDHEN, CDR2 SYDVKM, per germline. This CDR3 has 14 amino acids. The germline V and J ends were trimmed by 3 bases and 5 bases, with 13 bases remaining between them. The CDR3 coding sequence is TGTGCCAGCAGTTTGATTTTAGGGGGTACTGAAGCTTTCTTT. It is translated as CASSLILGGTEAFF.